This TCR beta chain was documented in a study of blood T cell repertoires in COVID-19. Profiled with immunoSEQ multiplex PCR; TCRdb holds only in-frame clones, not every one. The sample includes 130,000 to 150,000 clones, around four fifths of them seen just once. Germline-derived CDR1 and CDR2 are SGHVS and FQNEAQ. The CDR3 has 15 residues. Trimming took 3 bases from V and 4 from J; bases not matched to a gene: 5. This chain joins TRBV7-8 and TRBJ2-7; 11 bases agree with TRBD2. Specimen: peripheral blood. The clonotype comes from a human donor in a cohort sampled during active COVID-19. The CDR3 is CASSLVLAGGYEQYF. DNA of the CDR3: TGTGCCAGCAGCTTGGTTCTAGCGGGGGGTTACGAGCAGTACTTC.